A selection of T cell receptor beta chains follows, all from one sample in a study of CD8 T cells in Susac syndrome. TCRdb used MiXCR to reprocess the immunoSEQ multiplex PCR reads, holding one entry per CDR3 protein. The sample yields 150,000 to 200,000 distinct CDR3 sequences, approximately 93% seen once. The sample taken for sequencing was CD4+ T cells from PBMCs. The receptors originated from a human donor with multiple sclerosis. Each CDR3 is given with its conserved first and last residue. Each record gives: D gene, J gene, clone size, V gene, CDR3 protein, CDR3 DNA. The D gene is left open where the match is weak. Clone sizes are given selectively: once, few, many, or a class where the clone is expanded.

D gene: NA; J gene: TRBJ2-7; clone size: NA; V gene: TRBV20-1; CDR3 protein: CSARRAVYEQYF; CDR3 DNA: TGCAGTGCCCGCCGGGCGGTCTACGAGCAGTACTTC
D gene: NA; J gene: TRBJ1-1; clone size: NA; V gene: TRBV12-3/TRBV12-4; CDR3 protein: CASRPLRSEAFF; CDR3 DNA: TGTGCCAGCAGGCCCTTAAGGTCTGAAGCTTTCTTT
D gene: TRBD2; J gene: TRBJ2-1; clone size: NA; V gene: TRBV7-8; CDR3 protein: CASSLSSGRASWEQFF; CDR3 DNA: TGTGCCAGCAGCCTCTCTAGCGGGAGGGCCTCATGGGAGCAGTTCTTC
D gene: NA; J gene: TRBJ2-7; clone size: NA; V gene: TRBV7-2; CDR3 protein: CASSSPHYEQYF; CDR3 DNA: TGTGCCAGCAGCTCACCCCACTACGAGCAGTACTTC
D gene: NA; J gene: TRBJ2-5; clone size: NA; V gene: TRBV20-1; CDR3 protein: CSARDILVQETQYF; CDR3 DNA: TGCAGTGCTAGAGATATCTTGGTCCAAGAGACCCAGTACTTC
D gene: NA; J gene: TRBJ1-4; clone size: NA; V gene: TRBV25-1; CDR3 protein: CASSDVGRAEKLFF; CDR3 DNA: TGTGCCAGCAGTGATGTAGGCAGGGCTGAAAAACTGTTTTTT
D gene: NA; J gene: TRBJ2-3; clone size: NA; V gene: TRBV15; CDR3 protein: CATSREQGADTQYF; CDR3 DNA: TGTGCCACCAGCAGAGAGCAGGGAGCAGATACGCAGTATTTT
D gene: NA; J gene: TRBJ2-4; clone size: once; V gene: TRBV20-1; CDR3 protein: CSARDPQGRPNIQYF; CDR3 DNA: TGCAGTGCTAGAGATCCACAGGGGAGGCCAAACATTCAGTACTTC
D gene: TRBD2; J gene: TRBJ2-5; clone size: NA; V gene: TRBV27; CDR3 protein: CASSRGAGGLETQYF; CDR3 DNA: TGTGCCAGCAGTAGGGGGGCGGGAGGTTTGGAGACCCAGTACTTC
D gene: NA; J gene: TRBJ2-2; clone size: NA; V gene: TRBV7-2; CDR3 protein: CASSLAGGHTGELFF; CDR3 DNA: TGTGCCAGCAGCTTAGCGGGAGGCCACACCGGGGAGCTGTTTTTT
D gene: NA; J gene: TRBJ2-5; clone size: NA; V gene: TRBV15; CDR3 protein: CATSRGWGGETQYF; CDR3 DNA: TGTGCCACCAGCAGAGGGTGGGGGGGCGAGACCCAGTACTTC
D gene: TRBD1; J gene: TRBJ2-2; clone size: NA; V gene: TRBV6-2/TRBV6-3; CDR3 protein: CASRSGTANTGELFF; CDR3 DNA: TGTGCCAGCAGGTCCGGGACAGCGAACACCGGGGAGCTGTTTTTT
D gene: TRBD2; J gene: TRBJ2-7; clone size: NA; V gene: TRBV7-2; CDR3 protein: CASSPRNSGRNEQYF; CDR3 DNA: TGTGCCAGCAGCCCCCGTAATAGCGGGAGAAACGAGCAGTACTTC
D gene: NA; J gene: TRBJ1-1; clone size: NA; V gene: TRBV28; CDR3 protein: CASSPSGPNTEASF; CDR3 DNA: TGTGCCAGCAGTCCCTCGGGGCCGAACACTGAAGCTTCCTTT
D gene: NA; J gene: TRBJ1-2; clone size: NA; V gene: TRBV30; CDR3 protein: CAWNGDNYGYTF; CDR3 DNA: TGTGCCTGGAACGGGGATAACTATGGCTACACCTTC
D gene: TRBD2; J gene: TRBJ2-7; clone size: NA; V gene: TRBV3-1; CDR3 protein: CASGSGSLEEQYF; CDR3 DNA: TGTGCCAGCGGAAGCGGGAGTTTGGAAGAGCAGTACTTC
D gene: NA; J gene: TRBJ1-1; clone size: NA; V gene: TRBV4-1; CDR3 protein: CASSPGRDTEAFF; CDR3 DNA: TGCGCCAGCAGCCCAGGAAGGGACACTGAAGCTTTCTTT
D gene: TRBD1; J gene: TRBJ1-5; clone size: NA; V gene: TRBV30; CDR3 protein: CAWSVYSTGVRQPQHF; CDR3 DNA: TGTGCCTGGAGTGTATACAGTACAGGGGTTCGCCAGCCCCAGCATTTT
D gene: NA; J gene: TRBJ1-2; clone size: NA; V gene: TRBV6-5; CDR3 protein: CASSYSSRLDSNYGYTF; CDR3 DNA: TGTGCCAGCAGTTACTCGAGTCGCCTGGACAGCAACTATGGCTACACCTTC
D gene: NA; J gene: TRBJ1-4; clone size: NA; V gene: TRBV20-1; CDR3 protein: CSATNDPDEKLFF; CDR3 DNA: TGCAGTGCTACTAACGACCCAGATGAAAAACTGTTTTTT
D gene: NA; J gene: TRBJ1-5; clone size: NA; V gene: TRBV4-1; CDR3 protein: CASSQLLQGYSNQPQHF; CDR3 DNA: TGCGCCAGCAGCCAGTTACTACAGGGCTATAGCAATCAGCCCCAGCATTTT
D gene: NA; J gene: TRBJ2-5; clone size: NA; V gene: TRBV2; CDR3 protein: CASSVEETQYF; CDR3 DNA: TGTGCCAGTAGCGTGGAGGAGACCCAGTACTTC
D gene: NA; J gene: TRBJ1-5; clone size: NA; V gene: TRBV3-1; CDR3 protein: CASSQVEGQPQHF; CDR3 DNA: TGTGCCAGCAGCCAAGTTGAGGGTCAGCCCCAGCATTTT
D gene: TRBD2; J gene: TRBJ2-7; clone size: NA; V gene: TRBV18; CDR3 protein: CASSHQLGGRSVKQYF; CDR3 DNA: TGTGCCAGCTCACACCAATTGGGCGGGAGAAGTGTAAAGCAGTACTTC
D gene: TRBD1; J gene: TRBJ1-1; clone size: NA; V gene: TRBV19; CDR3 protein: CASTTGGSTEAFF; CDR3 DNA: TGTGCCAGTACCACAGGGGGTTCCACTGAAGCTTTCTTT
D gene: NA; J gene: TRBJ2-5; clone size: NA; V gene: TRBV6-6; CDR3 protein: CASSKSVETQYF; CDR3 DNA: TGTGCCAGCAGTAAATCGGTGGAGACCCAGTACTTC
D gene: NA; J gene: TRBJ2-1; clone size: NA; V gene: TRBV7-8; CDR3 protein: CASSLVGRVNEQFF; CDR3 DNA: TGTGCCAGCAGCTTAGTTGGCAGGGTAAATGAGCAGTTCTTC
D gene: NA; J gene: TRBJ2-2; clone size: NA; V gene: TRBV11-2; CDR3 protein: CASSSIGGARTGELFF; CDR3 DNA: TGTGCCAGCAGCTCCATAGGAGGGGCTCGAACGGGGGAGCTGTTTTTT
D gene: NA; J gene: TRBJ2-7; clone size: NA; V gene: TRBV7-2; CDR3 protein: CASSSVGTQIHEQYF; CDR3 DNA: TGTGCCAGCAGCTCTGTGGGGACTCAAATACATGAGCAGTACTTC
D gene: TRBD2; J gene: TRBJ2-3; clone size: NA; V gene: TRBV4-2; CDR3 protein: CASSKSGLAGVQDTQYF; CDR3 DNA: TGTGCCAGCAGCAAAAGTGGCCTAGCGGGAGTTCAAGATACGCAGTATTTT
D gene: TRBD2; J gene: TRBJ2-1; clone size: NA; V gene: TRBV24-1; CDR3 protein: CATSEASGMDEQFF; CDR3 DNA: TGTGCCACCAGTGAGGCTAGCGGGATGGATGAGCAGTTCTTC
D gene: TRBD2; J gene: TRBJ2-6; clone size: once; V gene: TRBV19; CDR3 protein: CASSIGLAGHRSGANVLTF; CDR3 DNA: TGTGCCAGTAGTATTGGGCTAGCGGGGCATCGCTCTGGGGCCAACGTCCTGACTTTC
D gene: NA; J gene: TRBJ1-4; clone size: NA; V gene: TRBV30; CDR3 protein: CAWRRGTGEKLFF; CDR3 DNA: TGTGCCTGGCGTCGCGGAACGGGGGAAAAACTGTTTTTT